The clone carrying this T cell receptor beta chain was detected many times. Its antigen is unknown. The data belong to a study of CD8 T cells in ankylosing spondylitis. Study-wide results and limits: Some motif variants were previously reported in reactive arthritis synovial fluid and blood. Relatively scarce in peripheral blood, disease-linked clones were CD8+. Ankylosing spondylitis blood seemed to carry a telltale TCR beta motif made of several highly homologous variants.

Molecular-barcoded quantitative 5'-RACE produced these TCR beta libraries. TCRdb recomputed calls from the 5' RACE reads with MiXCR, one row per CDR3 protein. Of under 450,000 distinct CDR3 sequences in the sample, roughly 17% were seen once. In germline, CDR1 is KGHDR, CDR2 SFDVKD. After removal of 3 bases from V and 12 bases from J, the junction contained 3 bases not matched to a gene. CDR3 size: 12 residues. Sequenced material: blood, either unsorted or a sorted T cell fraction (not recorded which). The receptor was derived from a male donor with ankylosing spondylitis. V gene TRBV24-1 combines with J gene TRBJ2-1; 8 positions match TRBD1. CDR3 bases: TGTGCCACCAGTGATACAGGGGGTCGGCAGTTCTTC. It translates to CATSDTGGRQFF.